Given below is one T cell receptor (beta chain) in context. Its specificity is unknown. This CDR3 region has 17 residues. With V trimmed by 8 bases and J by 2 bases, 13 bases remained unmatched. Germline V gene data show CDR1 as ENHRY and CDR2 as SYGVKD. This sample is drawn from a study of identifying expanded T cells in peripheral blood. Regarding the study as a whole: Roughly 2-week clone count variance significantly increased as total template count grew. About 1.2 clones differed between technical replicates, versus around 15 and 19 over time.

During the collection period, no donor immune events like infections were recorded. The protocol was immunoSEQ multiplex PCR, while the TCRdb copy is restricted to in-frame clones and leaves out a portion. Of roughly 120,000 clones in the sample, around 90% were seen once. Sequenced material: blood. This clonotype was obtained from a person aged 18-70 years in good health. This sequence joins TRBV10-3 and TRBJ1-3, with TRBD1 matching over 9 bases. The CDR3 DNA reads as TGTGCCATCTCGACCTCGCCCGGGACAGGGACTGGAAACACCATATATTTT. The encoded protein is CAISTSPGTGTGNTIYF.